The 17 T cell receptor beta chains given below trace back to one sample, sequenced in a study of cytomegalovirus exposure and HLA in healthy donors. PCR used 60 Vbeta primers and 13 Jbeta primers. Data came from immunoSEQ multiplex PCR; TCRdb stores just in-frame clones and leaves some out. The repertoire holds approximately 190,000 clones, with 65% to 90% as singletons. Sequencing was done on a sample of PBMCs. These receptors were obtained from a man aged 35 to 55 in good health and CMV-seropositive.

In this sample, this clone turned up a few times. The rearrangement links TRBV7-9 to TRBJ2-1; D unresolved. The germline V gene has CDR1 SEHNR and CDR2 FQNEAQ (reference sequence). Trimming pared 5 bases from V and 6 bases from J, leaving 14 bases between. The CDR3 consists of 14 residues. The CDR3 nucleotides read TGTGCCAGCAGCCTAGGTGTCGAGGCCAATGAGCAGTTCTTC. Translation gives CASSLGVEANEQFF.

This chain links TRBV27 with TRBJ2-7; 9 bases align to TRBD1. Germline CDR1 reads MNHEY; CDR2 reads SMNVEV (reference sequence). CDR3 size: 15 residues. V dropped 1 base and J dropped 3; count of bases not matched to a gene: 4. The DNA for the CDR3 is TGTGCCAGCAGTTTATGGGGGGACAGGGTCTACGAGCAGTACTTC. Translation: CASSLWGDRVYEQYF.

This chain uses TRBV19 with TRBJ2-1; 9 bases line up with TRBD2. With V trimmed by 3 bases and J by 10 bases, 10 bases remained unmatched. Germline V gives CDR1 LNHDA, CDR2 SQIVND (reference sequence). The CDR3 has 15 residues. This chain's CDR3 is CASSIPGLAKREQFF. CDR3 in DNA: TGTGCCAGTAGTATTCCGGGACTAGCAAAAAGGGAGCAGTTCTTC.

V usage is TRBV7-2 and J usage is TRBJ2-5; D is possibly TRBD2 (6 bases). CDR1 and CDR2 from the germline V gene are SGHTA and FQGNSA. With 3 bases removed from V and 0 bases from J, the gap between germline ends came to 8 bases. The CDR3 runs to 14 residues. DNA for the CDR3: TGTGCCAGCAGCTTCGGGACTTACCAAGAGACCCAGTACTTC. This codes for CASSFGTYQETQYF. The complete variable domain, with remaining parts taken from reference TRBV7-2 and TRBJ2-5, reads GAGVSQSPSNKVTEKGKDVELRCDPISGHTALYWYRQSLGQGLEFLIYFQGNSAPDKSGLPSDRFSAERTGGSVSTLTIQRTQQEDSAVYLCASSFGTYQETQYFGPGTRLLVL.

The rearrangement links TRBV27 to TRBJ1-2, with 7 positions matching TRBD1. The CDR3 sequence is 11 residues long. V shed 6 bases, J shed 9 bases, and the junction held 4 bases outside the gene matches. In germline, CDR1 is MNHEY, CDR2 SMNVEV (reference sequence). The CDR3 DNA reads as TGTGCCAGCAGAGAGGGGGCTAGCTACACCTTC. Residues: CASREGASYTF.

This clone was detected once. The chain couples TRBV7-2 to TRBJ1-3; 8 nucleotides line up with TRBD1. Looked up from germline, CDR1 is SGHTA and CDR2 is FQGNSA. This CDR3 contains 17 residues. The V and J ends lost 6 bases and 4 bases, in that order; junction bases with no gene match: 14. The CDR3 spells CASRLWGEQGGGNTIYF. CDR3 nucleotides: TGTGCCAGCAGATTGTGGGGTGAACAGGGGGGCGGAAACACCATATATTTT.

The chain couples TRBV5-1 to TRBJ2-7, with 12 bases that match TRBD1. The junction had 8 bases not matched to a gene; V was cut back by 4 bases and J by 6 bases. This CDR3 comprises 15 residues. Germline CDR1 is SGHRS and CDR2 is YFSETQ. The chain's CDR3 is CASSQRDRGRREQYF. In DNA, the CDR3 is TGCGCCAGCAGCCAAAGGGACAGGGGGCGCCGCGAGCAGTACTTC.

This clone was seen a handful of times. The rearrangement links TRBV7-2 to TRBJ1-5, with D possibly TRBD1 on 5 matching bases. CDR1 and CDR2 (germline): SGHTA, FQGNSA. V was cut by 3 bases and J by 0 bases, with 9 bases left in between. There are 15 residues in the CDR3. This chain's CDR3 is CASSFGHVSNQPQHF. CDR3 nucleotide sequence: TGTGCCAGCAGCTTTGGACACGTTAGCAATCAGCCCCAGCATTTT.

The table lists this clone with a few counts. Other nucleotide sequences from this sample produce the same CDR3. The V call is TRBV4-3, the J call TRBJ2-7, with 13 bases identical to TRBD2. Germline trimming cut 3 bases from V and 1 base from J; bases unmatched to any gene: 0. CDR3 length: 15 residues. Germline-derived CDR1 and CDR2 are LGHNA and YSLEER. In DNA, the CDR3 is TGCGCCAGCAGCCAGGGACTAGCGGGATCCTACGAGCAGTACTTC. This sequence encodes CASSQGLAGSYEQYF.

With respect to this clone: Germline and junction disagree at one end, which may indicate a read error. The chain has TRBV7-7 and TRBJ2-5; D unresolved. Germline lookup yields CDR1 SSHAT and CDR2 FNYEAQ (reference sequence). CDR3 size: 13 residues. The CDR3 sequence: CASSFVQAETQYF. The CDR3 nucleotides are TGTGCTAGCAGCTTCGTACAAGCGGAGACCCAGTACTTC.

Only one count was recorded for this clone. At one of its ends the junction is not consistent with the germline gene, which may arise from a read error. In DNA form, the CDR3 reads TGTGCCAGCAGCTTAACAGGGGATTGGGCTGAGGTGGACTTC. Translation gives CASSLTGDWAEVDF. The chain recombines TRBV7-2 with TRBJ2-7; 7 bases are a match to TRBD1. This CDR3 comprises 14 residues. Germline V gives CDR1 SGHTA, CDR2 FQGNSA. Using reference TRBV7-2 and TRBJ2-7 for the parts outside the CDR3, the full variable domain is GAGVSQSPSNKVTEKGKDVELRCDPISGHTALYWYRQSLGQGLEFLIYFQGNSAPDKSGLPSDRFSAERTGGSVSTLTIQRTQQEDSAVYLCASSLTGDWAEVDFGPGTRLTVT.

This chain connects TRBV5-1 to TRBJ2-4; 8 bases are shared with TRBD1. This CDR3 contains 17 residues. V trimming: 0 bases; J trimming: 1 base; junction bases outside the gene matches: 6. Germline lookup yields CDR1 SGHRS and CDR2 YFSETQ. The CDR3 DNA follows: TGCGCCAGCAGCTTGGGACAGGGGTTAAGCGCCAAAAACATTCAGTACTTC. The encoded protein is CASSLGQGLSAKNIQYF.

This clone came up once. This rearrangement joins TRBV28 to TRBJ2-3; 11 nucleotides align to TRBD2. This CDR3 region has 17 residues. Germline V gene lookup returns CDR1 MDHEN and CDR2 SYDVKM. Germline trimming cut 6 bases from V and 6 bases from J; bases unmatched to any gene: 14. As DNA, the CDR3 is TGTGCCAGCAGCCCTCACTTAGCGGGGGGGCCAAAGGATACGCAGTATTTT. The encoded protein is CASSPHLAGGPKDTQYF.

This chain connects TRBV29-1 to TRBJ2-7, with D possibly matching TRBD2 (7 bases). Germline lookup yields CDR1 SQVTM and CDR2 ANQGSEA. V lost 1 base and J 0 bases, leaving 16 bases between the germline ends. There are 16 residues in the CDR3. The CDR3 sequence is CSVEGYKGGDSYEQYF. The CDR3 DNA is TGCAGCGTTGAAGGCTATAAGGGGGGGGACTCCTACGAGCAGTACTTC.

The V call is TRBV5-1, the J call TRBJ2-1; D call uncertain. This CDR3 comprises 15 residues. V gave up 1 base and J gave up 0 bases, with 8 bases separating them. Germline V lookup: CDR1 SGHRS, CDR2 YFSETQ. The CDR3 spells CASSLTESSYNEQFF. As DNA, the CDR3 is TGCGCCAGCAGCTTGACGGAGAGCTCCTACAATGAGCAGTTCTTC.

The V gene is TRBV2, the J gene TRBJ2-7, with 8 bases that match TRBD1. CDR3 size: 14 residues. Trimming removed 4 bases from V and 5 bases from J; junction bases left unmatched: 7. The germline CDR1 and CDR2 sequences are SNHLY and FYNNEI. CDR3 residues: CASSVARGLDEQYF. CDR3 DNA: TGTGCCAGCAGTGTCGCCAGGGGGCTTGACGAGCAGTACTTC.

In this sample, this clone turned up once. The rearrangement uses TRBV7-9 and TRBJ2-4; 10 bases align to TRBD2. CDR1 and CDR2 from the germline V gene are SEHNR and FQNEAQ (reference sequence). CDR3 length: 14 residues. The V gene end was trimmed by 5 bases and the J gene end by 7 bases; junction bases not matched to a gene: 5. The CDR3 sequence is CASSLSLAGNIQYF. Here the CDR3 DNA reads TGTGCCAGCAGCCTCTCACTAGCGGGGAACATTCAGTACTTC.